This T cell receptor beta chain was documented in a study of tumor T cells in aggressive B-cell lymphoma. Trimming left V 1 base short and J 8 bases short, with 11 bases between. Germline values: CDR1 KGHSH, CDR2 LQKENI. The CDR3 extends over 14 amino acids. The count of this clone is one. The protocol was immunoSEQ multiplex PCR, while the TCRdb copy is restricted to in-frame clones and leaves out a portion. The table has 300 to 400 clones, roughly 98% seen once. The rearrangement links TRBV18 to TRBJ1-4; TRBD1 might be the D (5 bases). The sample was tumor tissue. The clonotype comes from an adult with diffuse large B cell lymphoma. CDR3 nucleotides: TGTGCCAGCTCACCACAAGGGGCCGTAGAAAAACTGTTTTTT. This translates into CASSPQGAVEKLFF.